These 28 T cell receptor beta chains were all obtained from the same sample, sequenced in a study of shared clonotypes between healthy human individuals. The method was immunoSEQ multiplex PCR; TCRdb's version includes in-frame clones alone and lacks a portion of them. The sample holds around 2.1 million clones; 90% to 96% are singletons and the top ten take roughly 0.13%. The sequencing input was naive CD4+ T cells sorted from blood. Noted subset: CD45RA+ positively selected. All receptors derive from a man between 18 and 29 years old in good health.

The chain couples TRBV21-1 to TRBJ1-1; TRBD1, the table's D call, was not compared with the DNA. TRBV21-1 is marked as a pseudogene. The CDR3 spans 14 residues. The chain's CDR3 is CASSNRTPYTEAFF. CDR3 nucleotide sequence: TGTGCCAGCAGCAACCGCACACCATACACTGAAGCTTTCTTT.

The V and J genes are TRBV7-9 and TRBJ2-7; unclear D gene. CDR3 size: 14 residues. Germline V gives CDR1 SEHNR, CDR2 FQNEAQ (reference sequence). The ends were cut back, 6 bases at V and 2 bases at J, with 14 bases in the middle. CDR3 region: CASRPQRETYEQYF. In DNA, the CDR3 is TGTGCCAGCAGACCTCAAAGGGAAACCTACGAGCAGTACTTC.

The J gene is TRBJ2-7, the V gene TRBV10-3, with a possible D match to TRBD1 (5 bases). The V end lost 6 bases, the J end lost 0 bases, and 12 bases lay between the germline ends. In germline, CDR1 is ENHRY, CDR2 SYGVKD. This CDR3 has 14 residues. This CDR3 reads CAIRDNLISYEQYF. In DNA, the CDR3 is TGTGCCATCAGGGACAACCTCATCTCCTACGAGCAGTACTTC.

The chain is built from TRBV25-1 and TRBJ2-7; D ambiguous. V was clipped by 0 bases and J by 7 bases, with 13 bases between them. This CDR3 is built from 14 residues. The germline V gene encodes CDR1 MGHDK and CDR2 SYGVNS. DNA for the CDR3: TGTGCCAGCAGTGAATATTTCCTGGGTCGGGAGCAGTACTTC. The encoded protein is CASSEYFLGREQYF.

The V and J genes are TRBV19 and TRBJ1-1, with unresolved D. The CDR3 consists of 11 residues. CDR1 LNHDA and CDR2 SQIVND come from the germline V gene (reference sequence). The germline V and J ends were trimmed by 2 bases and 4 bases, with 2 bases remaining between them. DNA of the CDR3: TGTGCCAGTAGTATACTCACTGAAGCTTTCTTT. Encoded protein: CASSILTEAFF.

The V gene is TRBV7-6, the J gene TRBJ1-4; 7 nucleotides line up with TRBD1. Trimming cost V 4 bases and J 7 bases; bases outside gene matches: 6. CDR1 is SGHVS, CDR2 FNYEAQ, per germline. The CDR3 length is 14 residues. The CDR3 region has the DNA TGTGCCAGCAGCTCAGGGGGTCAGGGTGAAAAACTGTTTTTT. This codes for CASSSGGQGEKLFF.

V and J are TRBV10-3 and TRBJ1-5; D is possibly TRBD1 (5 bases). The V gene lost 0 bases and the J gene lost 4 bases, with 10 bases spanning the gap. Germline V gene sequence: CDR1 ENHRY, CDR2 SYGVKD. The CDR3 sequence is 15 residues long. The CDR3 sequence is CAISESMGENQPQHF. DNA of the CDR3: TGTGCCATCAGTGAGTCGATGGGGGAAAATCAGCCCCAGCATTTT.

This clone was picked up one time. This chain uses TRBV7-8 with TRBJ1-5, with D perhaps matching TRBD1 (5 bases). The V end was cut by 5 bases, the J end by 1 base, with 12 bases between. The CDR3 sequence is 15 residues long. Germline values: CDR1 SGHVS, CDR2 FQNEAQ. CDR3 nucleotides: TGTGCCAGCAGCCCCAGGGAACTAAGCAATCAGCCCCAGCATTTT. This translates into CASSPRELSNQPQHF.

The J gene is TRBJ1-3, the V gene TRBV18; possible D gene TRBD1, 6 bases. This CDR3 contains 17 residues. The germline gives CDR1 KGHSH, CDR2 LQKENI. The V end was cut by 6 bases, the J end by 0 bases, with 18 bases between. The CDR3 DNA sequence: TGTGCCAGCTCTCCCGCTTACAGGGACGGCTCTGGAAACACCATATATTTT. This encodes CASSPAYRDGSGNTIYF.

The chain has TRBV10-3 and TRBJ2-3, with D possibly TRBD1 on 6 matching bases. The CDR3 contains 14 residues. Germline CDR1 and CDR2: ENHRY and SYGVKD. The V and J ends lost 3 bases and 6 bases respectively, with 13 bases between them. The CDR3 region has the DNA TGTGCCATCAGTGAAGTACAGGGTGGCGATACGCAGTATTTT. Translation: CAISEVQGGDTQYF.

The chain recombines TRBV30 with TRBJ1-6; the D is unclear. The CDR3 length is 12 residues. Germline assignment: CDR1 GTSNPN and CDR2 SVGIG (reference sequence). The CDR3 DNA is TGTGGTTTCGGACGGTCAAATTCACCCCTCCACTTT. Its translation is CGFGRSNSPLHF.

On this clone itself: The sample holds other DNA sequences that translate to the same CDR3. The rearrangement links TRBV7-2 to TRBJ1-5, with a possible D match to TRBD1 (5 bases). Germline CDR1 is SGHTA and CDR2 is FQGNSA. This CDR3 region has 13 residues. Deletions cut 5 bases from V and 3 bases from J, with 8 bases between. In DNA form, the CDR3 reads TGTGCCAGCAGCCCCGGGACCAATCAGCCCCAGCATTTT. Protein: CASSPGTNQPQHF.

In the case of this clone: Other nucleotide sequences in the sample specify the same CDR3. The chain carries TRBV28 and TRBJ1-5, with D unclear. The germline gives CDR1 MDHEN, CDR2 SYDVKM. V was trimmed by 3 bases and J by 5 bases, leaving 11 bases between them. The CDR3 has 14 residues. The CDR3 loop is CASSLGGRDQPQHF. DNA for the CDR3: TGTGCCAGCAGTTTGGGTGGCAGAGATCAGCCCCAGCATTTT.

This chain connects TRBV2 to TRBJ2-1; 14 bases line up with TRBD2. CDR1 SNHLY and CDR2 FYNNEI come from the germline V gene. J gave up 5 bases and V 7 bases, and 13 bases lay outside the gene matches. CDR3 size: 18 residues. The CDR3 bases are TGTGCCAGCAACACACCGGGACTAGCGGGGGCCGGGGACAATGAGCAGTTCTTC. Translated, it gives CASNTPGLAGAGDNEQFF. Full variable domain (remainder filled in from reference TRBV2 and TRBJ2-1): EPEVTQTPSHQVTQMGQEVILRCVPISNHLYFYWYRQILGQKVEFLVSFYNNEISEKSEIFDDQFSVERPDGSNFTLKIRSTKLEDSAMYFCASNTPGLAGAGDNEQFFGPGTRLTVL.

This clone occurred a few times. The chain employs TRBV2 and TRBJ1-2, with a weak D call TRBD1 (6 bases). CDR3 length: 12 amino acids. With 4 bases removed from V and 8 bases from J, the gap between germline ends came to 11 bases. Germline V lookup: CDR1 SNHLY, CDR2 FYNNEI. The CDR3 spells CASSGGGLGYTF. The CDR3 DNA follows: TGTGCCAGCAGTGGAGGGGGTCTGGGCTACACCTTC.

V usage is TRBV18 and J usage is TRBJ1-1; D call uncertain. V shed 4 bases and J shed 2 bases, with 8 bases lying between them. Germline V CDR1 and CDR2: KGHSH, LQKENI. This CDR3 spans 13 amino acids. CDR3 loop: CASSQIGNTEAFF. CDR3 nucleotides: TGTGCCAGCTCACAAATAGGCAACACTGAAGCTTTCTTT.

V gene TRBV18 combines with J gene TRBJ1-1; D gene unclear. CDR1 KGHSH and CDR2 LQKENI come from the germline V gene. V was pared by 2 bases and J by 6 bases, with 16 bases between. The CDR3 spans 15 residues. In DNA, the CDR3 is TGTGCCAGCTCACCATTGGGAAAGGTTGGTTCTGAAGCTTTCTTT. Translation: CASSPLGKVGSEAFF. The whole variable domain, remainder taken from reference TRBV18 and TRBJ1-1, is NAGVMQNPRHLVRRRGQEARLRCSPMKGHSHVYWYRQLPEEGLKFMVYLQKENIIDESGMPKERFSAEFPKEGPSILRIQQVVRGDSAAYFCASSPLGKVGSEAFFGQGTRLTVV.

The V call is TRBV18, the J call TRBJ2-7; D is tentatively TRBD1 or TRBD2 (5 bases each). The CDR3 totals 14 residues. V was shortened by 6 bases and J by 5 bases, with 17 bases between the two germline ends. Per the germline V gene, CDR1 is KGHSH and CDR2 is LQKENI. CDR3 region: CASSRGLEPDEQYF. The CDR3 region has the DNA TGTGCCAGCTCCCGGGGCTTGGAACCGGACGAGCAGTACTTC.

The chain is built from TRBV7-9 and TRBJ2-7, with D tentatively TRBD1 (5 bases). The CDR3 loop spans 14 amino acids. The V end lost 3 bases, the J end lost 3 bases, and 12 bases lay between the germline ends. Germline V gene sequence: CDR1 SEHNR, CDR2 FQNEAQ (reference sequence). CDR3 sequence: CASSFQGGFYEQYF. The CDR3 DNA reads TGTGCCAGCAGCTTCCAGGGTGGCTTCTACGAGCAGTACTTC.

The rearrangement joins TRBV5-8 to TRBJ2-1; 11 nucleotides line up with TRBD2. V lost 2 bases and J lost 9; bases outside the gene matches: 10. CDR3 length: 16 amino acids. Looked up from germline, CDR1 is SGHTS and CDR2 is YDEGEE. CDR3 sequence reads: CASSLRLAGPSVEQFF. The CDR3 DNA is TGTGCCAGCAGCTTAAGACTAGCGGGGCCCTCGGTTGAGCAGTTCTTC.

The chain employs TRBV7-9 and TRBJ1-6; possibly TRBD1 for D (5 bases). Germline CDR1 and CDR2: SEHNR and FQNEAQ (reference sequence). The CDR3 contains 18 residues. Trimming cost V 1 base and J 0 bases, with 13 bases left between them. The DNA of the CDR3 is TGTGCCAGCAGCTTAGGGCATCAGGGCGGCTCCTATAATTCACCCCTCCACTTT. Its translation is CASSLGHQGGSYNSPLHF.

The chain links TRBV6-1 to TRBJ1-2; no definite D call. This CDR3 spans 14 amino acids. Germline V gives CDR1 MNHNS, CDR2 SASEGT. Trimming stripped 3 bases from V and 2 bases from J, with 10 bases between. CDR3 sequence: CASSERRTNYGYTF. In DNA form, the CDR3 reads TGTGCCAGCAGTGAGAGGCGGACGAACTATGGCTACACCTTC.

The CDR3: CASSQRGFSYNEQFF. Written as DNA, the CDR3 is TGCGCCAGCAGCCAACGGGGGTTCTCCTACAATGAGCAGTTCTTC. This chain uses TRBV4-1 with TRBJ2-1; a possible D gene is TRBD2 (6 bases). V was pared by 2 bases and J by 0 bases, with 8 bases between. Per germline, CDR1 MGHRA and CDR2 YSYEKL. The CDR3 is 15 amino acids.

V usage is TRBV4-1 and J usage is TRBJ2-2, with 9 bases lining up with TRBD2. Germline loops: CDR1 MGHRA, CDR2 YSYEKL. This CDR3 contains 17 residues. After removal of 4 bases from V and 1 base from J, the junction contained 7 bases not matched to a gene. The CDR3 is CASSPSTSGWNTGELFF. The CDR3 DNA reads TGCGCCAGCAGCCCCTCGACTAGCGGATGGAACACCGGGGAGCTGTTTTTT.

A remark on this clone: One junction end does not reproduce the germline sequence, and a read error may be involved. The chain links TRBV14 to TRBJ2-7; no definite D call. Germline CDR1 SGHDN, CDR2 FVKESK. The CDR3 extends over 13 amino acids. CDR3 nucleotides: TGTGCCAGCAGCAAAGACCTACGCCACGAGCAGTACTTC. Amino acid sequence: CASSKDLRHEQYF. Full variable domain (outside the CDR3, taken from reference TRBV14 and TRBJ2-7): EAGVTQFPSHSVIEKGQTVTLRCDPISGHDNLYWYRRVMGKEIKFLLHFVKESKQDESGMPNNRFLAERTGGTYSTLKVQPAELEDSGVYFCASSKDLRHEQYFGPGTRLTVT.

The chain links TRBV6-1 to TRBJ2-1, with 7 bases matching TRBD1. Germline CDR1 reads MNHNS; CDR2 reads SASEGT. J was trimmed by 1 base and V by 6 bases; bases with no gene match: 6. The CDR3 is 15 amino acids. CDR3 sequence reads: CASSATGRSYNEQFF. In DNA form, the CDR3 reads TGTGCCAGCAGCGCGACAGGGCGTTCCTACAATGAGCAGTTCTTC.

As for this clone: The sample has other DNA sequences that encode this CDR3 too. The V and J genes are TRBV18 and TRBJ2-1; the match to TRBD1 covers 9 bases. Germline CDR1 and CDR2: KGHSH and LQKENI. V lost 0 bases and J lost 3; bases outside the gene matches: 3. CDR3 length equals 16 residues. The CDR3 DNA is TGTGCCAGCTCACCACCGACAGGGGGTTACTACAATGAGCAGTTCTTC. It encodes CASSPPTGGYYNEQFF.

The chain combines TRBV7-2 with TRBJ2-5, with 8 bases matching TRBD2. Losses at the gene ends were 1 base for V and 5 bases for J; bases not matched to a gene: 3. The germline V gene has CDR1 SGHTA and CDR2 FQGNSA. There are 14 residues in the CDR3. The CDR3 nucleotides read TGTGCCAGCAGCTTAGTACGGGAGGGGGAGACCCAGTACTTC. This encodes CASSLVREGETQYF.